This T cell receptor (beta chain) is from a study of blood T cell repertoires in COVID-19 (TCRdb year 2020). About the full investigation: The collaborator samples originated in the United States, Italy and Spain and spanned the acute and convalescent phases of COVID-19. The material from the prospective study consisted of cDNA or gDNA derived from T cells, B-cell-depleted T cells, or PBMCs. Subjects who had been exposed to COVID-19, were actively infected with it, or had recovered from it provided the deeply sampled blood TCRbeta repertoires that made up the dataset. The repertoires were released in a freely available public database meant as a resource for research on the immune response to SARS-CoV-2. The samples were drawn from the first 160 participants of the ongoing ImmuneRACE study and from 1,200 or so subjects provided by 6 global collaborators. The sample metadata nearly always contained a de-identified subject ID, COVID-19 status, age in years and sex. Where HLA class I and class II types were available, the types were taken from metadata supplied by the sample provider, not from assay-based typing.

General study outcomes and caveats: The amount of clinical and demographic metadata varied by source and participant and was provided uncurated.

One collaborating source in Seattle enrolled patients while the patients were actively infected and followed the patients over time throughout the course of disease. Whole blood was collected in K2EDTA tubes by collaborating institutions according to the institutions' own protocols. For TCRbeta analysis, collaborator samples were shipped as frozen whole blood, as isolated PBMCs, or as DNA extracted from either sample type. In regard to this clone: Its antigen remains undetermined. Base qualities are not provided; no much larger clone lies one nucleotide away.

Reading the germline V gene gives CDR1 SGHRS and CDR2 YFSETQ. Unmatched junction bases come to 14, with V trimmed by 3 bases and J by 5 bases. Spanning cysteine to phenylalanine, the CDR3 consists of 17 amino acids. The kept DNA is CDR3 alone, 51 bases in frame from the first base. TCRbeta CDR3 regions were amplified from genomic DNA by means of the immunoSEQ Assay, a bias-controlled multiplex PCR. The published analysis was carried out like this. The number of nucleated cells in each sample was estimated from the amplification of reference gene primers within the assay. To quantify the absolute abundance of each unique TCRbeta CDR3 rearrangement, sequence reads were collapsed and filtered. Productive Simpson clonality was computed per sample as the square root of Simpson's diversity index over productive rearrangements. TCRdb mirrors the immuneACCESS table, restricted to in-frame sequences. Some clones are absent from its copies; in checked studies, under half trace to an unresolved V gene, and the reason for the others is unknown. V, J and clone size derive from that table, while D and trimming were established from the DNA sequence. In this sample the table shows roughly 81,000 clones, roughly 88% of which occur a single time. 2.5% to 3.5% of the sample rests with the top ten.

Recombination linked TRBV5-1 to TRBJ2-5; 9 nucleotides in the junction match TRBD1. This sequence was found in an elderly woman with COVID-19, enrolled during active disease. Sequencing was done on a sample of peripheral blood. The nucleotide sequence is given as TGCGCCAGCAGCTCGACCGGGACAGGGCTCCGAGGGGAGACCCAGTACTTC. This is translated as CASSSTGTGLRGETQYF.